The 15 T cell receptor beta chains reported below all come from one sample, sequenced in a study of ipilimumab plus nivolumab after autologous stem cell transplantation. Assay used: immunoSEQ multiplex PCR; TCRdb lists only in-frame clones, some missing. Of around 20,000 clones listed, around 80% are singletons. Here the sequenced sample was PBMCs, taken in a trial of ipilimumab plus nivolumab as post-transplant consolidation. These receptors all come from a male donor with diffuse large B-cell lymphoma.

This sequence joins TRBV5-1 and TRBJ1-3; D possibly corresponds to TRBD1 (5 bases). This CDR3 has 15 residues. Germline V lookup: CDR1 SGHRS, CDR2 YFSETQ. V was pared by 0 bases and J by 2 bases, with 9 bases between. The chain's CDR3 is CASSLGGKAGNTIYF. The CDR3 DNA reads as TGCGCCAGCAGCTTGGGGGGGAAAGCTGGAAACACCATATATTTT.

The chain couples TRBV5-6 to TRBJ1-6; the D gene is possibly TRBD1 (5 bases). Trimming pared 0 bases from V and 0 bases from J, leaving 10 bases between. The CDR3 runs to 17 residues. The germline gives CDR1 SGHDT, CDR2 YYEEEE. The CDR3 region is CASSLGGGSSYNSPLHF. In nucleotides, the CDR3 is TGTGCCAGCAGCTTGGGCGGGGGGAGCTCCTATAATTCACCCCTCCACTTT. Supplemented by reference TRBV5-6 and TRBJ1-6, the full variable domain reads DAGVTQSPTHLIKTRGQQVTLRCSPKSGHDTVSWYQQALGQGPQFIFQYYEEEERQRGNFPDRFSGHQFPNYSSELNVNALLLGDSALYLCASSLGGGSSYNSPLHFGNGTRLTVT.

The genes are TRBV19 and TRBJ1-4; 7 bases map to TRBD1. There are 15 residues in the CDR3. The ends lost 5 bases at V and 4 bases at J; junction bases unmatched: 7. Germline V gives CDR1 LNHDA, CDR2 SQIVND (reference sequence). DNA of the CDR3: TGTGCCAGTAGTCCTCGGACAGGAAATAATGAAAAACTGTTTTTT. This sequence encodes CASSPRTGNNEKLFF.

J is TRBJ1-1 and V is TRBV7-2; D remains ambiguous. The V and J ends lost 3 bases and 5 bases respectively, with 10 bases between them. Germline lookup yields CDR1 SGHTA and CDR2 FQGNSA. There are 13 residues in the CDR3. The CDR3 spells CASSFTVGTEAFF. CDR3 sequence (DNA): TGTGCCAGCAGCTTTACAGTGGGAACTGAAGCTTTCTTT.

This clone turned up a few times. The rearrangement uses TRBV9 and TRBJ2-2; D uncertain. This CDR3 is 15 amino acids long. With 0 bases removed from V and 4 bases from J, the gap between germline ends came to 10 bases. Germline V gene sequence: CDR1 SGDLS, CDR2 YYNGEE. The CDR3 coding sequence is TGTGCCAGCAGCGTAGATGGAAGGATCACCGGGGAGCTGTTTTTT. Its protein product is CASSVDGRITGELFF. Complete variable domain (other parts from reference TRBV9 and TRBJ2-2): DSGVTQTPKHLITATGQRVTLRCSPRSGDLSVYWYQQSLDQGLQFLIQYYNGEERAKGNILERFSAQQFPDLHSELNLSSLELGDSALYFCASSVDGRITGELFFGEGSRLTVL.

Written as DNA, the CDR3 is TGTGCCAGCAATGCGGCGGGGGCCAACGTCCTGACTTTC. Amino acid sequence: CASNAAGANVLTF. This chain joins TRBV9 and TRBJ2-6; D is ambiguous. Germline values: CDR1 SGDLS, CDR2 YYNGEE. This CDR3 contains 13 residues. Between the trimmed V and J ends, which lost 6 bases and 4 bases, there was a span of 8 bases.

This chain connects TRBV9 to TRBJ2-2; a possible D gene is TRBD1 (7 bases). Trimming pared 4 bases from V and 7 bases from J, leaving 20 bases between. In germline, CDR1 is SGDLS, CDR2 YYNGEE. The CDR3 contains 16 residues. The CDR3 sequence is CASSPAGTVLFGELFF. The CDR3, as DNA: TGTGCCAGCAGCCCCGCGGGGACAGTGCTTTTCGGGGAGCTGTTTTTT.

V and J are TRBV5-4 and TRBJ1-1; the match to TRBD1 covers 10 bases. Per germline, CDR1 SGHNT and CDR2 YYREEE (reference sequence). The V segment lost 4 bases and the J segment 1 base; nucleotides outside the gene matches: 4. This CDR3 is built from 15 residues. As DNA, the CDR3 is TGTGCCAGCAGCCATCGACAGGGGGCGAACACTGAAGCTTTCTTT. This sequence encodes CASSHRQGANTEAFF.

A note on this clone: One end of the junction does not line up with germline, which may come from a read error. The chain employs TRBV6-5 and TRBJ1-2, with a possible D match to TRBD1 (5 bases). Germline values: CDR1 MNHEY, CDR2 SVGAGI. The CDR3 spans 16 residues. CDR3 DNA sequence: TGTGCCAGCAGTTCAGCAGGGAAGGCGCCTAACTCTGGCTACACCTTC. Its protein product is CASSSAGKAPNSGYTF.

This clone was found once. The DNA for the CDR3 is TGTGCCAGCACCGATGGGACGCCCGGCTCTGGAAACACCATATATTTT. This translates into CASTDGTPGSGNTIYF. The chain is built from TRBV2 and TRBJ1-3; a possible D gene is TRBD1 (5 bases). Germline CDR1 SNHLY, CDR2 FYNNEI. Trimming left V 7 bases short and J 0 bases short, with 16 bases between. This CDR3 comprises 16 residues. Variable domain in full (rest from reference TRBV2 and TRBJ1-3): EPEVTQTPSHQVTQMGQEVILRCVPISNHLYFYWYRQILGQKVEFLVSFYNNEISEKSEIFDDQFSVERPDGSNFTLKIRSTKLEDSAMYFCASTDGTPGSGNTIYFGEGSWLTVV.

The V gene is TRBV2, the J gene TRBJ1-4; D call uncertain. Trimming took off 7 bases at V and 7 bases at J, with 4 bases between the two ends. This CDR3 comprises 10 residues. Germline V lookup: CDR1 SNHLY, CDR2 FYNNEI. CDR3 region: CASTGEKLFF. CDR3 nucleotide sequence: TGTGCCAGCACGGGTGAAAAACTGTTTTTT.

CDR3 amino acids: CASLNSPLHF. CDR3 coding DNA: TGTGCCAGCCTTAATTCACCCCTCCACTTT. The chain couples TRBV6-1 to TRBJ1-6, with D hard to call. V was clipped by 8 bases and J by 6 bases, with 2 bases between them. Germline V gene lookup returns CDR1 MNHNS and CDR2 SASEGT. There are 10 residues in the CDR3.

This rearrangement joins TRBV28 to TRBJ2-7; TRBD2 matches 10 bases. Losses at the gene ends were 6 bases for V and 0 bases for J; bases not matched to a gene: 5. The CDR3 is 15 residues long. Germline-derived CDR1 and CDR2 are MDHEN and SYDVKM. The chain's CDR3 is CASSLSGGPSYEQYF. In DNA, the CDR3 is TGTGCCAGCAGCCTTAGCGGGGGGCCCTCCTACGAGCAGTACTTC.

The J gene is TRBJ1-1, the V gene TRBV19; D remains unclear. Germline CDR1 reads LNHDA; CDR2 reads SQIVND (reference sequence). This CDR3 spans 14 amino acids. V was trimmed by 3 bases and J by 2 bases, leaving 10 bases between them. The CDR3 reads CASSIWRENTEAFF. The CDR3 nucleotides read TGTGCCAGTAGTATTTGGCGGGAAAACACTGAAGCTTTCTTT.

The chain uses TRBV4-3 and TRBJ1-6, with D possibly TRBD1 on 6 matching bases. Germline V gives CDR1 LGHNA, CDR2 YSLEER. Trimming took off 0 bases at V and 10 bases at J, with 7 bases between the two ends. The CDR3 consists of 13 residues. The CDR3 sequence is CASSQDRGSPLHF. The CDR3 region has the DNA TGCGCCAGCAGCCAAGACAGGGGATCACCCCTCCACTTT.